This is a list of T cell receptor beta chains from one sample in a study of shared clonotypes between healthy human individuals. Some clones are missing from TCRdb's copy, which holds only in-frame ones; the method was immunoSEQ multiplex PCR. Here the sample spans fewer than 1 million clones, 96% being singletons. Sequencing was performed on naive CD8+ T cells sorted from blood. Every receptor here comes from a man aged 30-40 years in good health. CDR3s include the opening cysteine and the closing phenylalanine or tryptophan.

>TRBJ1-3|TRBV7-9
CASSRTGGASGNTIYF
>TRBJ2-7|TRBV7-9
CASSPPVGANEQYF
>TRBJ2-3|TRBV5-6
CASSPSTDTQYF
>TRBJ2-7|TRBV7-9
CASSLGPRGPYEQYF
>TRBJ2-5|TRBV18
CASSPPYGDRETQYF
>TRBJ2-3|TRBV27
CASSPLQEGTDTQYF
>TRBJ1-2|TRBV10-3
CAINDREGARYGYTF
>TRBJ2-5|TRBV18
CASLYIDTETQYF
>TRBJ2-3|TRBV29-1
CSAVIAGPSTDTQYF
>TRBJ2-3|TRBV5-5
CASSLSLSRGDTQYF
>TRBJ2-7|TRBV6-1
CASSEGDPPAYEQYF
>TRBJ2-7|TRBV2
CASSGTVNTYEQYF
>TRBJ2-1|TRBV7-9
CASSPMEEQFF
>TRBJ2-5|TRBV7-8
CASSLFVSQETQYF
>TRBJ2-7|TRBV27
CASSSGLLQQYF
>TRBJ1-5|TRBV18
CASAYRGNQPQHF
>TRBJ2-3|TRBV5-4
CASGTILTGTDTQYF
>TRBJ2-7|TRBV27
CASMGRTYEQYF
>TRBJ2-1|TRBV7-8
CASSLGGRADNEQFF
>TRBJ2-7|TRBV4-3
CASSRIAGSYEQYF
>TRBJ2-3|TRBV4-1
CASSQITPGVQDTQYF
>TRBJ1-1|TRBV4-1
CASSQYLTANTEAFF
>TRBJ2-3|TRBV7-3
CASSLGGRGRADTQYF
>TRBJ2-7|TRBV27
CASSLVKGEQYF